This is a list of T cell receptor beta chains from one sample in a study of blood T cells in healthy people across ages. Using its own MiXCR run on the 5' RACE reads, TCRdb lists one record per CDR3 protein. The top ten hold about 0.8% of the sample, which has roughly 1,000,000 distinct CDR3 sequences, around 25% seen once. These data were likewise used in another study, on T cells of mothers and their children.

Sample: blood. The receptor source for this set is a girl aged 2 to 9 in good health. The CDR3 runs from the conserved cysteine through the conserved F or W. The D gene is left open where the match is weak. Clone size is given for some rows only: seen once, a few or many times, or a class if the clone is expanded.

j_call: TRBJ1-4
v_call: TRBV5-1
d_call: -
clone_size: -
cdr3_nt: TGCGCCAGCAGCTCCCATTCGGCAACTAATGAAAAACTGTTTTTT
cdr3_aa: CASSSHSATNEKLFF

j_call: TRBJ1-3
v_call: TRBV7-9
d_call: TRBD1
clone_size: -
cdr3_nt: TGTGCCAGCAGCCCAGAACCGGGACAGCCCGCCTCTGGAAACACCATATATTTT
cdr3_aa: CASSPEPGQPASGNTIYF

j_call: TRBJ2-7
v_call: TRBV6-5
d_call: TRBD2
clone_size: few
cdr3_nt: TGTGCCAGCAGTTACCCCCCGTCGGCGGGAGGATTCTACGAGCAGTACTTC
cdr3_aa: CASSYPPSAGGFYEQYF

j_call: TRBJ1-1
v_call: TRBV24-1
d_call: TRBD1
clone_size: many
cdr3_nt: TGTGCCACCAGTCCCGGGACAGGGCTTGATCTGCAAGCTTTCTTT
cdr3_aa: CATSPGTGLDLQAFF

j_call: TRBJ2-6
v_call: TRBV7-9
d_call: TRBD1
clone_size: few
cdr3_nt: TGTGCCAGCATTCCGGGACAGGGGGCTGGGGCCAACGTCCTGACTTTC
cdr3_aa: CASIPGQGAGANVLTF

j_call: TRBJ1-1
v_call: TRBV10-3
d_call: TRBD1
clone_size: -
cdr3_nt: TGTGCCATCAGAGTCGGCGGGACAGAGAACACTGAAGCTTTCTTT
cdr3_aa: CAIRVGGTENTEAFF

j_call: TRBJ2-1
v_call: TRBV20-1
d_call: TRBD2
clone_size: -
cdr3_nt: TGCAGTGCTTCCGGACTAGCGGGGACCTACAATGAGCAGTTCTTC
cdr3_aa: CSASGLAGTYNEQFF

j_call: TRBJ1-5
v_call: TRBV28
d_call: TRBD1
clone_size: few
cdr3_nt: TGTGCCAGCAGTTTGTCGACAGGGGGCCTCAATCAGCCCCAGCATTTT
cdr3_aa: CASSLSTGGLNQPQHF

j_call: TRBJ2-2
v_call: TRBV3-1
d_call: TRBD2
clone_size: many
cdr3_nt: TGTGCTAGCAGCCCGGGACTAGCGGACACCGGGGAGCTGTTTTTT
cdr3_aa: CASSPGLADTGELFF

j_call: TRBJ2-7
v_call: TRBV7-2
d_call: TRBD2
clone_size: few
cdr3_nt: TGTGCCAGCAGCTCACTAGCGGGCGCAACTTACGAGCAGTACTTC
cdr3_aa: CASSSLAGATYEQYF

j_call: TRBJ1-5
v_call: TRBV12-3/TRBV12-4
d_call: TRBD1
clone_size: few
cdr3_nt: TGTGCCAGCAGTCTGGGACAGCTTGGAACGGAGCCCCAGCATTTT
cdr3_aa: CASSLGQLGTEPQHF

j_call: TRBJ2-7
v_call: TRBV2
d_call: -
clone_size: -
cdr3_nt: TGTGCCAGTGGCTTAGGGGCTGGGGGTTTCTACGAGCAGTACTTC
cdr3_aa: CASGLGAGGFYEQYF

j_call: TRBJ1-2
v_call: TRBV5-1
d_call: TRBD1
clone_size: few
cdr3_nt: TGCGCCAGCAGCTCCCCCCAGGCTCCGACAGGGCCTCAGGGCTACACCTTC
cdr3_aa: CASSSPQAPTGPQGYTF

j_call: TRBJ1-5
v_call: TRBV5-1
d_call: TRBD1
clone_size: -
cdr3_nt: TGCGCCAGCAGCTTGACAGGGGGCCCGCGAGCGCCCCAGCATTTT
cdr3_aa: CASSLTGGPRAPQHF

j_call: TRBJ2-2
v_call: TRBV9
d_call: TRBD2
clone_size: -
cdr3_nt: TGTGCCAGCAGTCCCGGGGGGATAACCGGGGAGCTGTTTTTT
cdr3_aa: CASSPGGITGELFF

j_call: TRBJ2-5
v_call: TRBV6-1
d_call: TRBD1
clone_size: few
cdr3_nt: TGTGCCAGCAGTGCCGGGACAGGGGGCGGAAAGACCCAGTACTTC
cdr3_aa: CASSAGTGGGKTQYF

j_call: TRBJ2-2
v_call: TRBV7-2
d_call: -
clone_size: -
cdr3_nt: TGTGCCAGCAGCTTCTTCGGAGACACCGGGGAGCTGTTTTTT
cdr3_aa: CASSFFGDTGELFF

j_call: TRBJ2-7
v_call: TRBV25-1
d_call: TRBD1
clone_size: -
cdr3_nt: TGTGCCAGCAGTGTAGGGACAGAGTTCTACGAGCAGTACTTC
cdr3_aa: CASSVGTEFYEQYF

j_call: TRBJ2-5
v_call: TRBV7-7
d_call: -
clone_size: few
cdr3_nt: TGTGCTAGCAGCTTATCCCGGGGGGCCGAGACCCAGTACTTC
cdr3_aa: CASSLSRGAETQYF

j_call: TRBJ1-1
v_call: TRBV5-1
d_call: -
clone_size: once
cdr3_nt: TGCGCCAGCAGATTGGACGGCCTGAACACTGAAGCTTTCTTT
cdr3_aa: CASRLDGLNTEAFF

j_call: TRBJ2-5
v_call: TRBV24-1
d_call: TRBD1
clone_size: -
cdr3_nt: TGTGCCACCAGCGCCAGAGGGGGACAGGGGGCTCGGGAGACCCAGTACTTC
cdr3_aa: CATSARGGQGARETQYF

j_call: TRBJ1-2
v_call: TRBV6-2/TRBV6-3
d_call: -
clone_size: -
cdr3_nt: TGTGCCAGCAGTCGTGCTGTTGCTAACTATGGCTACACCTTC
cdr3_aa: CASSRAVANYGYTF

j_call: TRBJ1-6
v_call: TRBV29-1
d_call: -
clone_size: -
cdr3_nt: TGCAGCGTTTTGTGGTGGGTTGCTTCACCCCTCCACTTT
cdr3_aa: CSVLWWVASPLHF

j_call: TRBJ1-1
v_call: TRBV28
d_call: -
clone_size: -
cdr3_nt: TGTGCCAGCAGCCCCAGCGAACAGAACACTGAAGCTTCCTTT
cdr3_aa: CASSPSEQNTEASF

j_call: TRBJ2-1
v_call: TRBV20-1
d_call: TRBD2
clone_size: -
cdr3_nt: TGCAGTGCTGTAAGCGGGAGGGCCTTGGAGCAGTTCTTC
cdr3_aa: CSAVSGRALEQFF

j_call: TRBJ2-7
v_call: TRBV27
d_call: -
clone_size: many
cdr3_nt: TGTGCCAGCAGTTGGGGTGGAGCTAACGAGCAGTACTTC
cdr3_aa: CASSWGGANEQYF

j_call: TRBJ1-5
v_call: TRBV28
d_call: -
clone_size: few
cdr3_nt: TGTGCCAGCAGAGACAGATTCAATCAGCCCCAGCATTTT
cdr3_aa: CASRDRFNQPQHF

j_call: TRBJ1-2
v_call: TRBV14
d_call: -
clone_size: -
cdr3_nt: TGTGCCAGCAGCCAGACGGACTATGGCTACACCTTC
cdr3_aa: CASSQTDYGYTF

j_call: TRBJ2-1
v_call: TRBV7-2
d_call: -
clone_size: few
cdr3_nt: TGTGCCAGCAGCTTGCTTCCCCTATCCTACAATGAGCAGTTCTTC
cdr3_aa: CASSLLPLSYNEQFF

j_call: TRBJ2-5
v_call: TRBV9
d_call: -
clone_size: -
cdr3_nt: TGTGCCAGCAGCGTGCGGCCAGTACAAGAGACCCAGTACTTC
cdr3_aa: CASSVRPVQETQYF

j_call: TRBJ1-3
v_call: TRBV12-3/TRBV12-4
d_call: -
clone_size: -
cdr3_nt: TGTGCCAGCAGTTTCTTTAGCAGGGGCCTTGGATGGAACACCATATATTTT
cdr3_aa: CASSFFSRGLGWNTIYF

j_call: TRBJ2-7
v_call: TRBV7-9
d_call: TRBD2
clone_size: -
cdr3_nt: TGTGCCAGCAGCTTAAGAAGCGGGGGAATCCACGAGCAGTACTTC
cdr3_aa: CASSLRSGGIHEQYF

j_call: TRBJ2-7
v_call: TRBV4-2
d_call: -
clone_size: -
cdr3_nt: TGTGCCAGCAGCCAAGATCCTGGGCCTACCTACGAGCAGTACTTC
cdr3_aa: CASSQDPGPTYEQYF

j_call: TRBJ2-2
v_call: TRBV7-9
d_call: TRBD1
clone_size: -
cdr3_nt: TGTGCCAGCAGTCGGGACAGGGCCCCAACCGGGGAGCTGTTTTTT
cdr3_aa: CASSRDRAPTGELFF

j_call: TRBJ2-5
v_call: TRBV29-1
d_call: TRBD2
clone_size: few
cdr3_nt: TGCAGCGTTGCCCTAGCGGGGGGGACCCAGTACTTC
cdr3_aa: CSVALAGGTQYF

j_call: TRBJ2-3
v_call: TRBV12-3/TRBV12-4
d_call: -
clone_size: -
cdr3_nt: TGTGCCAGCAGTTTAGTGCGAGGGCCCGAGGCGGCGCAGTATTTT
cdr3_aa: CASSLVRGPEAAQYF

j_call: TRBJ2-3
v_call: TRBV12-3/TRBV12-4
d_call: -
clone_size: -
cdr3_nt: TGTGCCAGCAGCCCCGGGCCTGACAGGTTTCAAACAGATACGCAGTATTTT
cdr3_aa: CASSPGPDRFQTDTQYF

j_call: TRBJ1-1
v_call: TRBV12-3/TRBV12-4
d_call: -
clone_size: -
cdr3_nt: TGTGCCAGCAGGTTCGAAGTGAACACTGAAGCTTTCTTT
cdr3_aa: CASRFEVNTEAFF

j_call: TRBJ1-2
v_call: TRBV20-1
d_call: -
clone_size: -
cdr3_nt: TGCAGTGCTAGCGCACAGGGTGGCTACACCTTC
cdr3_aa: CSASAQGGYTF

j_call: TRBJ1-4
v_call: TRBV4-2
d_call: -
clone_size: -
cdr3_nt: TGTGCCAGCAGCCAAGCCCGGTCGGGGGCAAGTGAAAAACTGTTTTTT
cdr3_aa: CASSQARSGASEKLFF

j_call: TRBJ1-2
v_call: TRBV6-4
d_call: -
clone_size: few
cdr3_nt: TGTGCCAGCAGTGACTCTCCAGGGGCTAGCTATGGCTACACCTTC
cdr3_aa: CASSDSPGASYGYTF

j_call: TRBJ1-1
v_call: TRBV9
d_call: -
clone_size: -
cdr3_nt: TGTGCCAGCAGCGTCAACAGGAACACTGAAGCTTTCTTT
cdr3_aa: CASSVNRNTEAFF

j_call: TRBJ1-6
v_call: TRBV6-6
d_call: -
clone_size: -
cdr3_nt: TGTGCCAGCAGTTACTTAACGAGACTGACACCTTCACCCCTCCACTTT
cdr3_aa: CASSYLTRLTPSPLHF

j_call: TRBJ2-6
v_call: TRBV12-3/TRBV12-4
d_call: TRBD1
clone_size: -
cdr3_nt: TGTGCCAGCAGCGGGACAGGGGTTCTCTCTGGGGCCAACGTCCTGACTTTC
cdr3_aa: CASSGTGVLSGANVLTF

j_call: TRBJ2-1
v_call: TRBV6-1
d_call: -
clone_size: few
cdr3_nt: TGTGCCAGCAGTGCTGGGGACGGATTCTACAATGAGCAGTTCTTC
cdr3_aa: CASSAGDGFYNEQFF

j_call: TRBJ1-6
v_call: TRBV20-1
d_call: -
clone_size: few
cdr3_nt: TGCAGTGCTAGGGAAGACTACAGAGGCTATAATTCACCCCTCCACTTT
cdr3_aa: CSAREDYRGYNSPLHF

j_call: TRBJ2-5
v_call: TRBV5-1
d_call: -
clone_size: -
cdr3_nt: TGCGCCAGCGGGGGGACAGCAGAAGAGACCCAGTACTTC
cdr3_aa: CASGGTAEETQYF

j_call: TRBJ2-2
v_call: TRBV24-1
d_call: -
clone_size: -
cdr3_nt: TGTGCCACCAGTGTAAATGAGAGGTCAGCGAACACCGGGGAGCTGTTTTTT
cdr3_aa: CATSVNERSANTGELFF

j_call: TRBJ2-7
v_call: TRBV7-9
d_call: -
clone_size: -
cdr3_nt: TGTGCCAGCAGATACTCCTCCGAGGGGGAGCAGTACTTC
cdr3_aa: CASRYSSEGEQYF

j_call: TRBJ2-5
v_call: TRBV7-6
d_call: TRBD2
clone_size: -
cdr3_nt: TGTGCCAGCAGCTCCCCCCGGGGAGCGGGAGTTGGCGAGACCCAGTACTTC
cdr3_aa: CASSSPRGAGVGETQYF